Each of the 30 T cell receptor beta chains below was sequenced from the same sample in a study of T cell repertoires in cytomegalovirus infection. TCRdb reprocessed the reads with MiXCR, giving one entry per CDR3 protein. The sample holds under 250,000 distinct CDR3 sequences, more than 9% seen once. Source material: PBMCs. These receptors were taken from a human donor in good health (CMV status not recorded). Some clones in this sample may be carry-over from other donors' samples.

The V gene is TRBV5-1, the J gene TRBJ1-1; possibly TRBD1 for D (5 bases). V lost 2 bases and J lost 1, with 9 bases in between. The V gene's germline CDR1 is SGHRS and CDR2 YFSETQ. The CDR3 has 14 amino acids. CDR3: CASSFFGQNTEAFF. In DNA form, the CDR3 reads TGCGCCAGCAGCTTTTTTGGACAGAACACTGAAGCTTTCTTT.

J is TRBJ2-1 and V is TRBV15; the match to TRBD2 covers 10 bases. Germline lookup yields CDR1 LNHNV and CDR2 YYDKDF (reference sequence). The V and J ends lost 1 base and 0 bases, in that order; junction bases with no gene match: 3. This CDR3 has 17 residues. CDR3 coding DNA: TGTGCCACCAGCAGAGGAGCGGGGGGGAGCTCCTACAATGAGCAGTTCTTC. Translation: CATSRGAGGSSYNEQFF.

A word on this clonotype: A read error is possible here, since a much larger clone lies one base away. The V and J genes are TRBV6-2 or TRBV6-3 and TRBJ2-7; tentative D call: TRBD2 (5 bases). V dropped 10 bases and J dropped 6 bases, with 25 bases sitting between them. Germline V gene data show CDR1 as MNHEY and CDR2 as SVGEGT. The CDR3 runs to 15 residues. In DNA form, the CDR3 reads TGTGCCATCAGACCAAGGGCCCCGGCAGCGGCCGAGCAGTACTTC. It translates to CAIRPRAPAAAEQYF.

This clonotype was observed at least ten times. The chain couples TRBV6-2 or TRBV6-3 to TRBJ1-5; D is perhaps TRBD1 (5 bases). The CDR3 spans 14 residues. Germline CDR1 and CDR2: MNHEY and SVGEGT. V was trimmed by 2 bases and J by 7 bases, leaving 12 bases between them. The CDR3 loop is CASSYEWGGQPQHF. CDR3 in DNA: TGTGCCAGCAGTTACGAGTGGGGCGGACAGCCCCAGCATTTT.

The CDR3 sequence is CASSYSISPRSTGELFF. The CDR3, as DNA: TGTGCCAGCAGTTACTCGATTAGTCCACGTAGCACCGGGGAGCTGTTTTTT. The chain couples TRBV6-5 to TRBJ2-2; D remains ambiguous. V was shortened by 0 bases and J by 4 bases, with 15 bases between the two germline ends. CDR3 size: 17 residues. From germline, CDR1 is MNHEY and CDR2 SVGAGI.

This chain connects TRBV19 to TRBJ1-1; D unresolved. The CDR3 consists of 14 residues. CDR1 and CDR2 from the germline V gene are LNHDA and SQIVND (reference sequence). Trimming pared 3 bases from V and 1 base from J, leaving 9 bases between. CDR3 bases: TGTGCCAGTAGTATTCGGGTTGGGAACACTGAAGCTTTCTTT. Translation gives CASSIRVGNTEAFF.

This clonotype was seen repeatedly, ten times or more. The chain uses TRBV7-2 and TRBJ2-1, with TRBD2 matching 9 bases. Germline-derived CDR1 and CDR2 are SGHTA and FQGNSA. V trimming: 3 bases; J trimming: 5 bases; junction bases outside the gene matches: 5. CDR3 length: 15 amino acids. For the CDR3, the DNA is TGTGCCAGCAGCTTGCGGGGGGGCCAGAACAATGAGCAGTTCTTC. It is translated as CASSLRGGQNNEQFF.

This clonotype was seen at least ten times. The chain has TRBV7-2 and TRBJ2-3; 8 nucleotides agree with TRBD2. Germline loops: CDR1 SGHTA, CDR2 FQGNSA. The V and J ends lost 5 bases and 4 bases, in that order; junction bases with no gene match: 5. The CDR3 loop spans 14 amino acids. As DNA, the CDR3 is TGTGCCAGCAGCCGGGGGGGTTACTCAGATACGCAGTATTTT. The encoded protein is CASSRGGYSDTQYF.

This clonotype was counted at least ten times. This chain connects TRBV27 to TRBJ2-6, with D unclear. Trimming left V 5 bases short and J 0 bases short, with 14 bases between. The CDR3 has 17 residues. Germline-derived CDR1 and CDR2 are MNHEY and SMNVEV (reference sequence). The chain's CDR3 is CASSRSLDHSGANVLTF. The DNA of the CDR3 is TGTGCCAGCAGTAGAAGCCTAGATCACTCTGGGGCCAACGTCCTGACTTTC.

Ten or more counts support this clonotype. The V gene is TRBV7-2, the J gene TRBJ2-7, with D perhaps being TRBD1 or TRBD2 (6 bases each). From germline, CDR1 is SGHTA and CDR2 FQGNSA. Trimming shortened V by 4 bases and J by 7 bases, and 17 bases separated the two germline ends. CDR3 length: 14 residues. The CDR3 sequence: CASSWGQGSGEQYF. The CDR3 DNA reads TGTGCCAGCAGCTGGGGGCAGGGTAGCGGTGAGCAGTACTTC.

This clonotype was seen ten or more times. The rearrangement uses TRBV7-9 and TRBJ2-3; D unresolved. Germline assignment: CDR1 SEHNR and CDR2 FQNEAQ (reference sequence). V lost 5 bases and J lost 5, with 8 bases in between. CDR3 length: 12 residues. CDR3 DNA: TGTGCCAGCAGCCATACTAAAGATACGCAGTATTTT. It translates to CASSHTKDTQYF.

This clonotype was picked up many times. J is TRBJ1-6 and V is TRBV20-1, with D possibly matching TRBD1 (5 bases). Germline CDR1 is DFQATT and CDR2 is SNEGSKA (reference sequence). V was trimmed by 5 bases and J by 13 bases, leaving 18 bases between them. This CDR3 has 13 residues. Here the CDR3 DNA reads TGCAGTGCTCCCCCTGGGGGGGAAGGGCCCCTCCACTTT. Its translation: CSAPPGGEGPLHF.

At least ten counts were recorded for this clonotype. This chain connects TRBV7-2 to TRBJ2-7; 9 bases map to TRBD1. CDR3 size: 16 residues. The V gene's germline CDR1 is SGHTA and CDR2 FQGNSA. The V gene end was trimmed by 5 bases and the J gene end by 2 bases; junction bases not matched to a gene: 10. The CDR3 DNA follows: TGTGCCAGCAGCCAATCCCCGGGACAGGGCCCCTACGAGCAGTACTTC. Its protein product is CASSQSPGQGPYEQYF.

The chain recombines TRBV19 with TRBJ2-7; TRBD1 matches 8 bases. This CDR3 spans 15 amino acids. With V trimmed by 6 bases and J by 3 bases, 10 bases remained unmatched. CDR1 and CDR2 (germline): LNHDA, SQIVND (reference sequence). The chain's CDR3 is CASSPQDRENYEQYF. The CDR3 nucleotides read TGTGCCAGTAGCCCTCAGGACAGGGAGAACTACGAGCAGTACTTC.

The chain joins TRBV12-5 to TRBJ1-1; perhaps TRBD1 as D (5 bases). Trimming stripped 7 bases from V and 0 bases from J, with 15 bases between. There are 15 residues in the CDR3. Germline V gene sequence: CDR1 LGHNT, CDR2 FRNRAP. CDR3 bases: TGTGCTAGTGCCCTGGGGCGAACCGTGAACACTGAAGCTTTCTTT. It encodes CASALGRTVNTEAFF. Combining the CDR3 with reference TRBV12-5 and TRBJ1-1 gives the whole variable domain DARVTQTPRHKVTEMGQEVTMRCQPILGHNTVFWYRQTMMQGLELLAYFRNRAPLDDSGMPKDRFSAEMPDATLATLKIQPSEPRDSAVYFCASALGRTVNTEAFFGQGTRLTVV.

This clonotype came up many times. The chain couples TRBV28 to TRBJ2-7; the D is unclear. Per germline, CDR1 MDHEN and CDR2 SYDVKM. The V and J ends lost 5 bases and 6 bases respectively, with 11 bases between them. The CDR3 has 12 residues. CDR3 in amino acids: CASSPDRPEQYF. The CDR3 coding sequence is TGTGCCAGCAGTCCGGACCGTCCCGAGCAGTACTTC.

Many counts were recorded for this clonotype. The V and J genes are TRBV7-2 and TRBJ2-1; D is perhaps TRBD2 (6 bases). The CDR3 runs 15 residues. Trimming pared 7 bases from V and 6 bases from J, leaving 19 bases between. CDR1 and CDR2 (germline): SGHTA, FQGNSA. The DNA of the CDR3 is TGTGCCAGCACGCCACTGGGGGGTACGGGCAATGAGCAGTTCTTC. Protein: CASTPLGGTGNEQFF. The whole variable domain, filled in from reference TRBV7-2 and TRBJ2-1, reads GAGVSQSPSNKVTEKGKDVELRCDPISGHTALYWYRQSLGQGLEFLIYFQGNSAPDKSGLPSDRFSAERTGGSVSTLTIQRTQQEDSAVYLCASTPLGGTGNEQFFGPGTRLTVL.

This clonotype turned up a few times. The gene calls are TRBV4-2 and TRBJ1-5; TRBD1 agrees at 8 bases. The CDR3 consists of 15 residues. Per the germline V gene, CDR1 is LGHNA and CDR2 is YNFKEQ. The trim removed 1 base at V and 4 bases at J, leaving 3 bases unmatched. The DNA of the CDR3 is TGTGCCAGCAGCCAAGCACAGGGGGGAAATCAGCCCCAGCATTTT. Translating it yields CASSQAQGGNQPQHF.

In this sample, this clonotype turned up many times. The gene calls are TRBV7-2 and TRBJ2-7; the match to TRBD1 covers 9 bases. The CDR3 is 16 residues long. Unmatched junction bases numbered 8, after V lost 1 base and J lost 4 bases. Per germline, CDR1 SGHTA and CDR2 FQGNSA. The CDR3 DNA reads TGTGCCAGCAGCTTAGACCGGGACAGGGCTCTATACGAGCAGTACTTC. Translation: CASSLDRDRALYEQYF.

This clonotype was observed at least ten times. The chain couples TRBV7-8 to TRBJ2-5, with TRBD1 matching over 10 bases. The CDR3 length is 15 residues. V dropped 3 bases and J dropped 1; count of bases not matched to a gene: 2. Per the germline V gene, CDR1 is SGHVS and CDR2 is FQNEAQ. The CDR3 is CASSLGQGFQETQYF. The CDR3 DNA reads as TGTGCCAGCAGCTTGGGACAGGGGTTCCAAGAGACCCAGTACTTC.

This clonotype was detected many times. The chain recombines TRBV7-9 with TRBJ2-3; D might be TRBD1 (5 bases). The V and J ends lost 5 bases and 3 bases respectively, with 12 bases between them. CDR1 is SEHNR and CDR2 is FQNEAQ in the germline V gene (reference sequence). CDR3 length equals 14 residues. CDR3 amino acids: CASSTRVGTDTQYF. Here the CDR3 DNA reads TGTGCCAGCAGCACCAGGGTGGGGACAGATACGCAGTATTTT. Full variable domain (remainder filled in from reference TRBV7-9 and TRBJ2-3): DTGVSQNPRHKITKRGQNVTFRCDPISEHNRLYWYRQTLGQGPEFLTYFQNEAQLEKSRLLSDRFSAERPKGSFSTLEIQRTEQGDSAMYLCASSTRVGTDTQYFGPGTRLTVL.

This clonotype was detected a few times. The genes are TRBV5-1 and TRBJ1-6; TRBD1 matches at 11 bases. The CDR3 runs 16 residues. Trimming took 5 bases from V and 7 from J; bases not matched to a gene: 8. Germline V gene lookup returns CDR1 SGHRS and CDR2 YFSETQ. For the CDR3, the DNA is TGCGCCAGCAGAAACCGGGACAGGGGGTCGAATTCACCCCTCCACTTT. As protein: CASRNRDRGSNSPLHF. The whole variable domain, remainder taken from reference TRBV5-1 and TRBJ1-6, is KAGVTQTPRYLIKTRGQQVTLSCSPISGHRSVSWYQQTPGQGLQFLFEYFSETQRNKGNFPGRFSGRQFSNSRSEMNVSTLELGDSALYLCASRNRDRGSNSPLHFGNGTRLTVT.

The V gene is TRBV18, the J gene TRBJ2-5, with TRBD2 as a possible D gene (6 bases). V was clipped by 2 bases and J by 5 bases, with 9 bases between them. This CDR3 spans 13 amino acids. Germline lookup yields CDR1 KGHSH and CDR2 LQKENI. The CDR3 coding sequence is TGTGCCAGCTCACCAAAGCGGGCCGAGACCCAGTACTTC. Encoded protein: CASSPKRAETQYF.

At least ten counts were recorded for this clonotype. V usage is TRBV7-2 and J usage is TRBJ2-3, with D perhaps TRBD2 (5 bases). Trimming took 5 bases from V and 6 from J, leaving 15 bases between them. Per germline, CDR1 SGHTA and CDR2 FQGNSA. The CDR3 length is 14 residues. The CDR3 here is CASSRGRQPDTQYF. Here the CDR3 DNA reads TGTGCCAGCAGCCGGGGAAGGCAGCCGGATACGCAGTATTTT. The variable domain in full, with the rest retrieved from reference TRBV7-2 and TRBJ2-3, is GAGVSQSPSNKVTEKGKDVELRCDPISGHTALYWYRQSLGQGLEFLIYFQGNSAPDKSGLPSDRFSAERTGGSVSTLTIQRTQQEDSAVYLCASSRGRQPDTQYFGPGTRLTVL.

This clonotype was seen repeatedly, ten times or more. The chain combines TRBV7-2 with TRBJ2-1; 7 nucleotides agree with TRBD2. Germline trimming cut 4 bases from V and 5 bases from J; bases unmatched to any gene: 8. This CDR3 is built from 15 residues. In germline, CDR1 is SGHTA, CDR2 FQGNSA. The CDR3 region has the DNA TGTGCCAGCAGCTCCCGGGGGGTAGCGGACAATGAGCAGTTCTTC. This encodes CASSSRGVADNEQFF.

The chain carries TRBV5-6 and TRBJ2-3, with TRBD2 matching over 9 bases. This CDR3 is built from 16 residues. The junction had 9 bases not matched to a gene; V was cut back by 4 bases and J by 3 bases. Per germline, CDR1 SGHDT and CDR2 YYEEEE. The CDR3 is CASSLAGGTITDTQYF. For the CDR3, the DNA is TGTGCCAGCAGCCTGGCGGGGGGGACGATTACAGATACGCAGTATTTT.

J is TRBJ1-5 and V is TRBV30; D possibly corresponds to TRBD1 (6 bases). The CDR3 totals 14 residues. V gave up 4 bases and J gave up 2 bases, with 12 bases separating them. Germline V lookup: CDR1 GTSNPN, CDR2 SVGIG (reference sequence). CDR3 DNA: TGTGCCTGGACCCGAGGGGGGGGCAATCAGCCCCAGCATTTT. This encodes CAWTRGGGNQPQHF.

This clonotype was seen repeatedly, ten times or more. The CDR3: CATSLSHMGASTDTQYF. The CDR3 nucleotides read TGTGCCACCAGCTTATCACATATGGGAGCTAGCACAGATACGCAGTATTTT. This chain connects TRBV15 to TRBJ2-3; the D gene is possibly TRBD2 (5 bases). Trimming pared 5 bases from V and 0 bases from J, leaving 18 bases between. CDR1 LNHNV and CDR2 YYDKDF come from the germline V gene (reference sequence). The CDR3 contains 17 residues.

This clonotype appeared a few times. J is TRBJ2-7 and V is TRBV28; 7 bases map to TRBD2. Per the germline V gene, CDR1 is MDHEN and CDR2 is SYDVKM. There are 13 residues in the CDR3. After removal of 7 bases from V and 3 bases from J, the junction contained 6 bases not matched to a gene. The CDR3 region has the DNA TGTGCCAGCACTCGCGGGAGAGACTACGAGCAGTACTTC. This translates into CASTRGRDYEQYF.

The sample holds many counts of this clonotype. This rearrangement joins TRBV7-9 to TRBJ1-1, with TRBD1 matching over 7 bases. Unmatched junction bases numbered 10, after V lost 4 bases and J lost 5 bases. CDR1 is SEHNR and CDR2 is FQNEAQ in the germline V gene (reference sequence). The CDR3 runs to 15 residues. CDR3 residues: CASSSRGGMGTEAFF. The CDR3 nucleotides are TGTGCCAGCAGCTCCAGGGGGGGAATGGGGACTGAAGCTTTCTTT.